These 18 T cell receptor beta chains share one sample of origin, sequenced in a study of vaccination and CD4 T cells after COVID-19. Treatment: roughly 10-day PBMC culture with coronavirus spike peptide pools or control peptides (ViraFEST assay). An unexposed donor provided the CD4+ T cells, which were collected before the COVID-19 pandemic (2011-2018). The Oncomine TCR Beta short-read assay sequenced DNA from cultured CD4+ T cells. Genomic DNA was drawn out of CD4+ T cells grown in culture. TCRdb passed the PCR reads through MiXCR, listing each CDR3 protein once. The table lists roughly 11,000 distinct CDR3 sequences, about 40% of them singletons. The antigens for these receptors are not known. Sample: CD4+ T cells from blood, cultured in vitro. These receptors all stem from a human donor in good health.

This clonotype was observed a handful of times. The chain recombines TRBV9 with TRBJ1-6, with 9 bases aligning to TRBD1. Germline-derived CDR1 and CDR2 are SGDLS and YYNGEE. This CDR3 spans 15 amino acids. The V and J ends lost 0 bases and 9 bases, in that order; junction bases with no gene match: 4. CDR3: CASSVVGTGISPLHF. The CDR3 region has the DNA TGTGCCAGCAGCGTAGTTGGGACAGGGATTTCACCCCTCCACTTT.

This clonotype occurred a few times. The DNA for the CDR3 is TGTGCCAGCAGAGGGGCAGGGGGCCCATACGAGCAGTACTTC. Translation: CASRGAGGPYEQYF. V gene TRBV6-1 combines with J gene TRBJ2-7; TRBD1 matches 8 bases. Germline CDR1 reads MNHNS; CDR2 reads SASEGT. V trimming: 6 bases; J trimming: 4 bases; junction bases outside the gene matches: 8. CDR3 size: 14 residues.

The chain links TRBV19 to TRBJ2-1; D not certain. Trimming removed 5 bases at V and 0 bases at J, with 11 bases between. The CDR3 has 15 residues. Per the germline V gene, CDR1 is LNHDA and CDR2 is SQIVND (reference sequence). CDR3 amino acids: CASSPQDRSYNEQFF. The CDR3 DNA follows: TGTGCCAGTAGTCCCCAGGACCGCTCCTACAATGAGCAGTTCTTC. The full variable domain, its missing parts supplied by reference TRBV19 and TRBJ2-1, is DGGITQSPKYLFRKEGQNVTLSCEQNLNHDAMYWYRQDPGQGLRLIYYSQIVNDFQKGDIAEGYSVSREKKESFPLTVTSAQKNPTAFYLCASSPQDRSYNEQFFGPGTRLTVL.

In this sample, this clonotype turned up once. At one of its ends the junction is not consistent with the germline gene, which may arise from a read error. The chain employs TRBV27 and TRBJ2-5; 15 bases match TRBD2. Germline V gene sequence: CDR1 MNHEY, CDR2 SMNVEV (reference sequence). The CDR3 extends over 16 amino acids. Written as DNA, the CDR3 is TGTACCAGCAGCTACGGACTAGCGGGAGGGCAAGAGACCCAGTACTTC. It yields the protein CTSSYGLAGGQETQYF.

V and J are TRBV18 and TRBJ2-7, with 8 bases that match TRBD1. The CDR3 is 15 amino acids. Germline values: CDR1 KGHSH, CDR2 LQKENI. J was trimmed by 1 base and V by 3 bases; bases with no gene match: 5. Here the CDR3 DNA reads TGTGCCAGCTCACCCGGGACAGGTGCTTCCTACGAGCAGTACTTC. It translates to CASSPGTGASYEQYF.

The CDR3 nucleotides read TGTGCCAGCAGCCGAAGCGACGGGACACCCTACGAGCAGTACTTC. Its translation: CASSRSDGTPYEQYF. The chain combines TRBV6-2 or TRBV6-3 with TRBJ2-7, with D possibly being TRBD1 (6 bases). Germline V gene lookup returns CDR1 MNHEY and CDR2 SVGEGT. The CDR3 extends over 15 amino acids. Trimming removed 6 bases at V and 2 bases at J, with 17 bases between.

This clonotype was counted between two and nine times. V gene TRBV19 combines with J gene TRBJ2-3; D possibly corresponds to TRBD1 (6 bases). The CDR3 sequence is 12 residues long. Germline CDR1 LNHDA, CDR2 SQIVND (reference sequence). Trimming left V 9 bases short and J 3 bases short, with 10 bases between. CDR3 protein: CASEGVTDTQYF. The CDR3 nucleotides read TGTGCCAGCGAGGGGGTTACAGATACGCAGTATTTT.

The chain recombines TRBV12-3 or TRBV12-4 with TRBJ1-6; a weak D match, TRBD1 (5 bases). This CDR3 region has 14 residues. V lost 2 bases and J 7 bases, leaving 9 bases between the germline ends. Here the CDR3 reads CASSLPPGNSPLHF. Here the CDR3 DNA reads TGTGCCAGCAGTTTACCCCCAGGGAATTCACCCCTCCACTTT.

The gene calls are TRBV6-2 or TRBV6-3 and TRBJ2-1; D is perhaps TRBD2 (6 bases). This CDR3 has 13 amino acids. CDR1 is MNHEY and CDR2 is SVGEGT in the germline V gene. Trimming pared 5 bases from V and 4 bases from J, leaving 9 bases between. The CDR3 DNA reads TGTGCCAGCAGTAGGGACTCTTACAATGAGCAGTTCTTC. It translates to CASSRDSYNEQFF.

The V and J genes are TRBV14 and TRBJ2-3, with D tentatively TRBD1 or TRBD2 (5 bases each). Germline CDR1 is SGHDN and CDR2 is FVKESK. The CDR3 consists of 16 residues. V was cut by 2 bases and J by 7 bases, with 19 bases left in between. The CDR3: CASSQHTGLVVNTQYF. The CDR3 nucleotides are TGTGCCAGCAGCCAACACACGGGGCTCGTTGTAAATACGCAGTATTTT. The whole variable domain, filled in from reference TRBV14 and TRBJ2-3, reads EAGVTQFPSHSVIEKGQTVTLRCDPISGHDNLYWYRRVMGKEIKFLLHFVKESKQDESGMPNNRFLAERTGGTYSTLKVQPAELEDSGVYFCASSQHTGLVVNTQYFGPGTRLTVL.

This clonotype was counted only a few times. The chain recombines TRBV28 with TRBJ2-7, with no clear D. From germline, CDR1 is MDHEN and CDR2 SYDVKM. V lost 3 bases and J 2 bases, leaving 14 bases between the germline ends. CDR3 length: 15 residues. CDR3 in DNA: TGTGCCAGCAGTTTGATTTTCGGCAGGACCTACGAGCAGTACTTC. Protein product: CASSLIFGRTYEQYF.

This clonotype was picked up a small number of times. The rearrangement links TRBV28 to TRBJ2-2; 8 bases align to TRBD1. Germline CDR1 is MDHEN and CDR2 is SYDVKM. Trimming took 6 bases from V and 0 from J; bases not matched to a gene: 6. The CDR3 covers 16 residues. The CDR3 region is CASRGQGKTNTGELFF. CDR3 coding DNA: TGTGCCAGCAGAGGACAGGGTAAAACGAACACCGGGGAGCTGTTTTTT.

The V gene is TRBV6-1, the J gene TRBJ1-1; D not certain. The germline V and J ends were trimmed by 0 bases and 5 bases, with 13 bases remaining between them. There are 15 residues in the CDR3. The germline V gene has CDR1 MNHNS and CDR2 SASEGT. For the CDR3, the DNA is TGTGCCAGCAGTGAAGCAGGTTGGAGTCGGACTGAAGCTTTCTTT. It specifies CASSEAGWSRTEAFF.

CDR3 coding DNA: TGCGCCAGCAGCCAAGTCCTTGGGGTTCCTTCCCATGAGCAGTTCTTC. Its translation: CASSQVLGVPSHEQFF. This rearrangement joins TRBV4-3 to TRBJ2-1; the D is unclear. V lost 1 base and J lost 8, with 18 bases in between. Germline loops: CDR1 LGHNA, CDR2 YSLEER. The CDR3 consists of 16 residues.

This chain uses TRBV2 with TRBJ2-7, with D perhaps matching TRBD2 (6 bases). Germline assignment: CDR1 SNHLY and CDR2 FYNNEI. V was trimmed by 8 bases and J by 4 bases, leaving 21 bases between them. The CDR3 loop spans 15 amino acids. This CDR3 reads CASRIRTGESYEQYF. The CDR3 nucleotides read TGTGCCAGCCGCATTCGTACGGGGGAATCGTACGAGCAGTACTTC.

This clonotype has a handful of counts. The J gene is TRBJ2-7, the V gene TRBV27; 8 bases map to TRBD2. The CDR3 totals 14 residues. V shed 3 bases and J 2 bases; nucleotides not matched to a gene: 3. Germline V CDR1 and CDR2: MNHEY, SMNVEV (reference sequence). CDR3 sequence reads: CASSFSGVTYEQYF. The CDR3, as DNA: TGTGCCAGCAGTTTTAGCGGGGTCACCTACGAGCAGTACTTC.

This rearrangement joins TRBV4-3 to TRBJ1-2, with TRBD1 as a possible D gene (6 bases). Germline CDR1 and CDR2: LGHNA and YSLEER. Deletions cut 3 bases from V and 4 bases from J, with 15 bases between. The CDR3 loop spans 15 amino acids. The CDR3 sequence: CASSQTGQIGYGYTF. The CDR3 DNA is TGCGCCAGCAGCCAGACAGGACAGATAGGCTATGGCTACACCTTC.

This clonotype occurred a few times. This chain connects TRBV7-9 to TRBJ1-1, with a weak D call TRBD1 (6 bases). CDR3 length equals 13 residues. Germline V gene sequence: CDR1 SEHNR, CDR2 FQNEAQ (reference sequence). V lost 7 bases, J lost 4 bases, and 13 bases lay in between. This CDR3 reads CASTPGVSTEAFF. The CDR3 DNA is TGTGCCAGCACCCCAGGGGTTTCCACTGAAGCTTTCTTT.